The T cell receptor (beta chain) described here comes from a study of blood T cell repertoires in COVID-19. For the study at large: Samples representing acute and convalescent COVID-19 were sourced from the United States, Italy and Spain. T cells, B-cell-depleted T cells, or PBMCs provided the cDNA or gDNA that served as material.

The germline V gene has CDR1 LNHDA and CDR2 SQIVND (reference sequence). The trim removed 2 bases at V and 0 bases at J, leaving 1 base unmatched. The length of the CDR3 is 15 residues. Sequenced by immunoSEQ multiplex PCR; TCRdb stores in-frame clones only, minus some. Seen here are 120,000 or so clones, 88% observed once, and the top ten hold 7.6%. The source is a man aged 50-60 years with acute or convalescent COVID-19. The source material was peripheral blood. V is TRBV19 and J is TRBJ2-3, with 8 bases that match TRBD2. The CDR3 region is CASSIQRGSTDTQYF. The CDR3 region has the DNA TGTGCCAGTAGTATACAGCGGGGGAGCACAGATACGCAGTATTTT.